The 29 T cell receptor beta chains below all came from one sample that was sequenced in a study of radiation and T cells in renal cell carcinoma. Clones were read by immunoSEQ multiplex PCR, and TCRdb kept only the in-frame ones, dropping some. This table has roughly 49,000 clones, 80% appearing once. Time point here: blood 2 weeks post-SBRT. Treatment meaning: 15 Gy SBRT to primary tumor, nephrectomy 4 weeks later. Sequenced here: blood, sampled from a patient whose treatment included radiotherapy and nephrectomy. Receptor source: a woman in her seventies with renal cell carcinoma.

This chain uses TRBV2 with TRBJ1-1; 8 bases align to TRBD1. Trimming took 10 bases from V and 1 from J; bases not matched to a gene: 8. This CDR3 region has 14 residues. CDR1 is SNHLY and CDR2 is FYNNEI in the germline V gene. CDR3 in DNA: TGTGCCAAGATCGACAGGGGCCCGAACACTGAAGCTTTCTTT. Its translation is CAKIDRGPNTEAFF.

This clone was detected only once. The rearrangement uses TRBV5-1 and TRBJ2-5; 8 nucleotides match TRBD1. The CDR3 covers 16 residues. With V trimmed by 4 bases and J by 2 bases, 10 bases remained unmatched. In germline, CDR1 is SGHRS, CDR2 YFSETQ. The CDR3 region is CASSTFVDRGQETQYF. The CDR3 DNA reads TGCGCCAGCAGCACATTCGTAGACAGGGGTCAAGAGACCCAGTACTTC. The full variable domain, in which reference TRBV5-1 and TRBJ2-5 provide the parts outside the CDR3, is KAGVTQTPRYLIKTRGQQVTLSCSPISGHRSVSWYQQTPGQGLQFLFEYFSETQRNKGNFPGRFSGRQFSNSRSEMNVSTLELGDSALYLCASSTFVDRGQETQYFGPGTRLLVL.

This clone occurred once. V and J are TRBV6-1 and TRBJ1-1; no firm D call. The V end was cut by 6 bases, the J end by 4 bases, with 12 bases between. This CDR3 has 13 amino acids. CDR1 MNHNS and CDR2 SASEGT come from the germline V gene. The CDR3 DNA sequence: TGTGCCAGCAGCCGACTCTTCGGCACTGAAGCTTTCTTT. Amino acids: CASSRLFGTEAFF.

The chain uses TRBV5-5 and TRBJ1-5, with unresolved D. This CDR3 region has 13 residues. V lost 1 base, J lost 4 bases, and 6 bases lay in between. Per germline, CDR1 SGHKS and CDR2 YYEKEE (reference sequence). This CDR3 is CASSLPRNQPQHF. CDR3 bases: TGTGCCAGCAGCTTGCCGAGGAATCAGCCCCAGCATTTT.

A single count supports this clone. This chain joins TRBV10-3 and TRBJ2-1; D is possibly TRBD2 (5 bases). The CDR3 is made up of 15 amino acids. Between the trimmed V and J ends, which lost 0 bases and 0 bases, there was a span of 6 bases. Germline V gene data show CDR1 as ENHRY and CDR2 as SYGVKD. The CDR3 sequence is CAISESGSSYNEQFF. The CDR3 nucleotides read TGTGCCATCAGTGAGTCGGGGAGCTCCTACAATGAGCAGTTCTTC.

The rearrangement uses TRBV30 and TRBJ2-5; the D gene is possibly TRBD2 (7 bases). From germline, CDR1 is GTSNPN and CDR2 SVGIG (reference sequence). This CDR3 has 15 residues. The V and J ends lost 2 bases and 5 bases respectively, with 18 bases between them. As DNA, the CDR3 is TGTGCCTGGAGTCCTTATGGGGGGGCGGTTGAGACCCAGTACTTC. It codes for CAWSPYGGAVETQYF.

This chain uses TRBV19 with TRBJ1-5; TRBD1 is a possible D gene (5 bases). Germline CDR1 is LNHDA and CDR2 is SQIVND (reference sequence). The length of the CDR3 is 13 residues. V shed 3 bases and J shed 7 bases, with 10 bases lying between them. The CDR3 nucleotides read TGTGCCAGTAGTATTGAGAGGGGACAGCCCCAGCATTTT. Translation gives CASSIERGQPQHF.

This clone was seen once. The chain recombines TRBV19 with TRBJ1-1; D gene uncertain. The V gene's germline CDR1 is LNHDA and CDR2 SQIVND (reference sequence). V lost 2 bases to trimming and J lost 3 bases, with 7 bases between them. CDR3 length equals 13 residues. Here the CDR3 DNA reads TGTGCCAGTAGTATATCGGGAGACACTGAAGCTTTCTTT. The encoded protein is CASSISGDTEAFF.

This clone was observed a single time. The chain links TRBV9 to TRBJ2-5; 9 bases align to TRBD1. Germline loops: CDR1 SGDLS, CDR2 YYNGEE. The CDR3 sequence is 14 residues long. The V gene end was trimmed by 2 bases and the J gene end by 4 bases; junction bases not matched to a gene: 3. The CDR3 sequence: CASSVGQGRETQYF. The CDR3 DNA sequence: TGTGCCAGCAGCGTCGGACAGGGGAGAGAGACCCAGTACTTC.

The chain carries TRBV7-2 and TRBJ2-7; possibly TRBD2 for D (6 bases). Per germline, CDR1 SGHTA and CDR2 FQGNSA. The germline V and J ends were trimmed by 1 base and 2 bases, with 9 bases remaining between them. The CDR3 totals 14 residues. In DNA form, the CDR3 reads TGTGCCAGCAGCTTAGGGACTACCCCCTACGAGCAGTACTTC. Its protein is CASSLGTTPYEQYF.

The chain combines TRBV27 with TRBJ2-7, with D tentatively TRBD1 or TRBD2 (5 bases each). The germline CDR1 and CDR2 sequences are MNHEY and SMNVEV (reference sequence). V was shortened by 2 bases and J by 2 bases, with 10 bases between the two germline ends. The CDR3 contains 14 residues. CDR3 sequence (DNA): TGTGCCAGCAGTTTACTGGGACGGGCCTACGAGCAGTACTTC. Translation: CASSLLGRAYEQYF.

The chain combines TRBV4-1 with TRBJ2-7, with a weak D call TRBD2 (6 bases). Germline V CDR1 and CDR2: MGHRA, YSYEKL. The CDR3 covers 13 residues. V dropped 4 bases and J dropped 2 bases, with 9 bases sitting between them. The CDR3: CASSPREAYEQYF. As DNA, the CDR3 is TGCGCCAGCAGCCCGAGGGAGGCCTACGAGCAGTACTTC.

The chain has TRBV13 and TRBJ2-1, with D perhaps matching TRBD1 (7 bases). The CDR3 sequence is 16 residues long. V lost 5 bases and J 4 bases, leaving 18 bases between the germline ends. Germline CDR1 reads PRHDT; CDR2 reads FYEKMQ (reference sequence). CDR3 protein: CASSRGGTEIYNEQFF. The DNA for the CDR3 is TGTGCCAGCAGCCGAGGGGGGACAGAGATATACAATGAGCAGTTCTTC.

The J gene is TRBJ2-7, the V gene TRBV21-1; the table's D gene call, TRBD1, was not cross checked with the DNA. TRBV21-1 is reported as a pseudogene. The CDR3 has 16 amino acids. This chain's CDR3 is CASSTNQGQNPYEQYF. In nucleotides, the CDR3 is TGTGCCAGCAGCACCAACCAGGGACAGAACCCCTACGAGCAGTACTTC.

The genes are TRBV6-5 and TRBJ1-2, with a possible D match to TRBD1 (6 bases). The CDR3 covers 14 residues. Trimming pared 4 bases from V and 7 bases from J, leaving 16 bases between. Germline CDR1 is MNHEY and CDR2 is SVGAGI. For the CDR3, the DNA is TGTGCCAGCAGTTTGCGGGGGGGGGCCTCTGGCTACACCTTC. Its translation: CASSLRGGASGYTF.

The chain has TRBV6-5 and TRBJ1-4, with TRBD1 matching 9 bases. V lost 6 bases to trimming and J lost 8 bases; unmatched junction nucleotides: 10. In germline, CDR1 is MNHEY, CDR2 SVGAGI. The CDR3 totals 15 residues. CDR3 sequence: CASRTTQGAGEKLFF. The CDR3, as DNA: TGTGCCAGCAGAACCACACAGGGGGCCGGGGAAAAACTGTTTTTT.

This chain uses TRBV5-1 with TRBJ2-1, with 7 bases matching TRBD1. Per the germline V gene, CDR1 is SGHRS and CDR2 is YFSETQ. Trimming removed 4 bases from V and 3 bases from J; junction bases left unmatched: 4. There are 14 residues in the CDR3. DNA for the CDR3: TGCGCCAGCAGCATGGACAGGAACTACAATGAGCAGTTCTTC. Encoded protein: CASSMDRNYNEQFF.

V gene TRBV6-6 combines with J gene TRBJ1-4, with D unresolved. Deletions cut 6 bases from V and 7 bases from J, with 12 bases between. Germline V lookup: CDR1 MNHNY, CDR2 SVGAGI (reference sequence). CDR3 size: 13 residues. DNA of the CDR3: TGTGCCAGCAGCCAAAACAATGGTGAAAAACTGTTTTTT. Its protein product is CASSQNNGEKLFF.

CDR3 sequence: CASSQEGGPYNEQFF. CDR3 sequence (DNA): TGCGCCAGCAGCCAAGAGGGGGGCCCCTACAATGAGCAGTTCTTC. The chain carries TRBV4-1 and TRBJ2-1; D is possibly TRBD1 or TRBD2 (6 bases each). Trimming stripped 0 bases from V and 2 bases from J, with 8 bases between. CDR1 MGHRA and CDR2 YSYEKL come from the germline V gene. The CDR3 has 15 residues.

This chain's CDR3 is CAITQRAQNTEAFF. The CDR3 DNA is TGTGCCATCACACAGAGGGCCCAGAACACTGAAGCTTTCTTT. The gene calls are TRBV10-3 and TRBJ1-1; D is undetermined. CDR3 size: 14 residues. V lost 7 bases and J 1 base, leaving 13 bases between the germline ends. Germline loops: CDR1 ENHRY, CDR2 SYGVKD.

This clone appeared a few times. The chain recombines TRBV9 with TRBJ2-6; D gene unclear. The CDR3 is 15 residues long. Germline loops: CDR1 SGDLS, CDR2 YYNGEE. V lost 0 bases and J 0 bases, leaving 4 bases between the germline ends. This CDR3 reads CASSVDSSGANVLTF. The CDR3 DNA reads as TGTGCCAGCAGCGTAGACAGCTCTGGGGCCAACGTCCTGACTTTC.

By proportion, this clone is medium-sized. CDR3 coding DNA: TGTGCCAGTAGTAGGGCCCAGCACGGGGAGCTGTTTTTT. It translates to CASSRAQHGELFF. The chain uses TRBV19 and TRBJ2-2; D remains ambiguous. V gave up 4 bases and J gave up 7 bases, with 10 bases separating them. Looked up from germline, CDR1 is LNHDA and CDR2 is SQIVND (reference sequence). The CDR3 covers 13 residues.

This clone was seen more than once but under ten times. This chain uses TRBV6-1 with TRBJ2-5, with TRBD2 matching over 8 bases. Germline V gene data show CDR1 as MNHNS and CDR2 as SASEGT. V trimming: 3 bases; J trimming: 5 bases; junction bases outside the gene matches: 8. The CDR3 consists of 15 residues. The CDR3, as DNA: TGTGCCAGCAGTGACGAAGCGGGGGCAGGGGAGACCCAGTACTTC. It specifies CASSDEAGAGETQYF.

The V call is TRBV4-2, the J call TRBJ2-7; D remains ambiguous. CDR3 size: 14 residues. Trimming cost V 0 bases and J 0 bases, with 6 bases left between them. The germline CDR1 and CDR2 sequences are LGHNA and YNFKEQ. Here the CDR3 reads CASSQDKYSYEQYF. The CDR3 DNA follows: TGTGCCAGCAGCCAAGACAAGTACTCCTACGAGCAGTACTTC.

The V and J genes are TRBV29-1 and TRBJ2-7; 7 bases agree with TRBD1. Germline V gene lookup returns CDR1 SQVTM and CDR2 ANQGSEA. Losses at the gene ends were 6 bases for V and 2 bases for J; bases not matched to a gene: 10. The CDR3 extends over 14 amino acids. The CDR3 protein is CSVSHRDRPYEQYF. CDR3 DNA: TGCAGCGTCTCACACCGGGACAGACCCTACGAGCAGTACTTC.

The chain recombines TRBV7-6 with TRBJ1-1; D might be TRBD1 (5 bases). V was cut by 5 bases and J by 1 base, with 14 bases left in between. CDR1 and CDR2 (germline): SGHVS, FNYEAQ. The CDR3 contains 15 residues. The CDR3 region has the DNA TGTGCCAGCAGCCCTCAGACAGCCCAGAACACTGAAGCTTTCTTT. Protein sequence: CASSPQTAQNTEAFF.

This chain joins TRBV18 and TRBJ1-1; a possible D gene is TRBD1 (5 bases). Germline loops: CDR1 KGHSH, CDR2 LQKENI. The CDR3 contains 14 residues. V was trimmed by 1 base and J by 7 bases, leaving 13 bases between them. The CDR3 region has the DNA TGTGCCAGCTCACCACGGGACGGGTGGGATGAAGCTTTCTTT. Translation: CASSPRDGWDEAFF.

V usage is TRBV19 and J usage is TRBJ2-1; no firm D call. Germline V CDR1 and CDR2: LNHDA, SQIVND (reference sequence). Trimming left V 4 bases short and J 0 bases short, with 10 bases between. The CDR3 length is 15 residues. CDR3 amino acids: CASSKPLSSYNEQFF. In nucleotides, the CDR3 is TGTGCCAGTAGTAAACCCTTGAGCTCCTACAATGAGCAGTTCTTC.

V and J are TRBV18 and TRBJ2-7; D gene ambiguous. Germline lookup yields CDR1 KGHSH and CDR2 LQKENI. V lost 5 bases and J lost 5, with 10 bases in between. The CDR3 contains 12 residues. The CDR3 DNA reads TGTGCCAGCTCAACCCGAGGTAACGAGCAGTACTTC. Amino acid sequence: CASSTRGNEQYF.